The entry below describes one T cell receptor (beta chain). V shed 1 base and J 3 bases; nucleotides not matched to a gene: 3. There are 14 residues in the CDR3. The V gene's germline CDR1 is SGHTA and CDR2 FQGNSA. Measured with immunoSEQ multiplex PCR; TCRdb has only the in-frame clones, and not every one. There are about 140,000 clones in the sample; 80% to 95% occur only once, and roughly 12% lies in the top ten. The sample originates from a study of control samples from healthy donors and cancer patients. The TCR originated in a young man in good health. The V and J genes are TRBV7-2 and TRBJ2-7; 7 bases are shared with TRBD2. Sequences were obtained from blood. The CDR3 reads CASSLDGGSYEQYF. The CDR3 DNA reads TGTGCCAGCAGCTTAGACGGCGGGAGCTACGAGCAGTACTTC. Combining the CDR3 with reference TRBV7-2 and TRBJ2-7 gives the whole variable domain GAGVSQSPSNKVTEKGKDVELRCDPISGHTALYWYRQSLGQGLEFLIYFQGNSAPDKSGLPSDRFSAERTGGSVSTLTIQRTQQEDSAVYLCASSLDGGSYEQYFGPGTRLTVT.